This T cell receptor (beta chain) derives from a study of early T cells in non-severe SARS-CoV-2 infection. TCRdb re-analysed the 5' RACE reads in MiXCR, keeping a single row per CDR3 protein. The table shows 55,000 to 85,000 distinct CDR3 sequences, with 10% occurring only once. The receptor comes from an adult who was a healthcare worker with PCR-confirmed SARS-CoV-2 infection or an uninfected control (not recorded which). Material: whole blood, obtained at baseline.

The CDR3, as DNA: TGTGCCAGCGCAGGGTATCGAGAGACCCAGTACTTC. Protein sequence: CASAGYRETQYF. The chain joins TRBV18 to TRBJ2-5; D might be TRBD1 (5 bases). Trimming cost V 8 bases and J 4 bases, with 11 bases left between them. The CDR3 is made up of 12 amino acids. Germline V gene lookup returns CDR1 KGHSH and CDR2 LQKENI.